One and the same sample provided the 29 T cell receptor beta chains below, sequenced in a study of control samples from healthy donors and cancer patients. The table came from immunoSEQ multiplex PCR; TCRdb's copy has only in-frame clones and leaves some out. The sample gives about 160,000 clones, 94% of which show up once; 12% to 15% is in the top ten. The specimen sequenced was PBMCs. All receptors derive from a man between 60 and 70 years old with colorectal cancer.

The chain employs TRBV7-9 and TRBJ2-1; 7 nucleotides agree with TRBD1. This CDR3 has 15 residues. V lost 1 base, J lost 2 bases, and 2 bases stayed unmatched. CDR1 and CDR2 from the germline V gene are SEHNR and FQNEAQ (reference sequence). The CDR3 nucleotides are TGTGCCAGCAGCTTAGGAGGGGGCACCTACAATGAGCAGTTCTTC. This gives the protein CASSLGGGTYNEQFF.

The chain joins TRBV9 to TRBJ1-5; a possible D gene is TRBD1 (5 bases). V dropped 2 bases and J dropped 5 bases, with 14 bases sitting between them. Per germline, CDR1 SGDLS and CDR2 YYNGEE. There are 15 residues in the CDR3. The CDR3 reads CASSVYWGSDQPQHF. The CDR3 region has the DNA TGTGCCAGCAGCGTCTACTGGGGGTCTGATCAGCCCCAGCATTTT.

The count of this clone is one. V usage is TRBV3-1 (or the pseudogene TRBV3-2) and J usage is TRBJ1-6; TRBD1 is a possible D gene (5 bases). Germline loops: CDR1 LGHDT, CDR2 YNNKEL (reference sequence). V was cut by 5 bases and J by 7 bases, with 15 bases left in between. The CDR3 sequence is 15 residues long. The CDR3 region has the DNA TGTGCCAGCAGCGAAGGGGTCGGAGTCAATTCACCCCTCCACTTT. Amino acids: CASSEGVGVNSPLHF.

The chain is built from TRBV24-1 and TRBJ2-3, with D possibly being TRBD1 (5 bases). V dropped 5 bases and J dropped 7 bases, with 9 bases sitting between them. The CDR3 contains 12 residues. The germline V gene has CDR1 KGHDR and CDR2 SFDVKD. The CDR3 DNA reads as TGTGCCACCAGTGGCCCAGGGAATACGCAGTATTTT. Protein product: CATSGPGNTQYF.

The rearrangement joins TRBV28 to TRBJ2-7; TRBD2 aligns across 7 bases. Germline-derived CDR1 and CDR2 are MDHEN and SYDVKM. CDR3 length: 14 amino acids. The V segment lost 5 bases and the J segment 1 base; nucleotides outside the gene matches: 5. The CDR3 coding sequence is TGTGCCAGCAGTCTGACGGGGGGATCCTACGAGCAGTACTTC. This codes for CASSLTGGSYEQYF.

J is TRBJ2-5 and V is TRBV4-2, with 15 positions matching TRBD2. This CDR3 has 16 amino acids. The V gene's germline CDR1 is LGHNA and CDR2 YNFKEQ. V shed 3 bases and J 1 base; nucleotides not matched to a gene: 0. The CDR3 loop is CASSQGLAGGQETQYF. CDR3 in DNA: TGTGCCAGCAGCCAGGGACTAGCGGGGGGCCAAGAGACCCAGTACTTC.

The J gene is TRBJ1-6, the V gene TRBV7-6, with a tentative D call TRBD1 (6 bases). Germline V gene lookup returns CDR1 SGHVS and CDR2 FNYEAQ. The CDR3 is made up of 18 amino acids. Trimming took off 5 bases at V and 6 bases at J, with 23 bases between the two ends. In DNA form, the CDR3 reads TGTGCCAGCAGCCAACTTAGTACTAGCGTAGGGGGTAATTCACCCCTCCACTTT. Translated: CASSQLSTSVGGNSPLHF.

This clone occurred once. The chain employs TRBV18 and TRBJ2-5; D not certain. The CDR3 loop spans 13 amino acids. V was pared by 5 bases and J by 3 bases, with 10 bases between. CDR1 is KGHSH and CDR2 is LQKENI in the germline V gene. This chain's CDR3 is CASSEFHKETQYF. The CDR3 DNA sequence: TGTGCCAGCTCAGAATTTCATAAAGAGACCCAGTACTTC.

The CDR3 here is CASSTSGGRPYNEQFF. In DNA form, the CDR3 reads TGTGCCAGCAGCACTAGCGGGGGTCGGCCCTACAATGAGCAGTTCTTC. V is TRBV7-9 and J is TRBJ2-1; TRBD2 matches at 11 bases. This CDR3 region has 16 residues. CDR1 is SEHNR, CDR2 FQNEAQ, per germline (reference sequence). V lost 5 bases to trimming and J lost 2 bases; unmatched junction nucleotides: 5.

The chain carries TRBV15 and TRBJ1-4; 8 bases match TRBD1. Trimming cost V 3 bases and J 5 bases; bases outside gene matches: 5. The germline gives CDR1 LNHNV, CDR2 YYDKDF (reference sequence). The CDR3 is 15 amino acids. This CDR3 reads CATSRNGQGNEKLFF. CDR3 coding DNA: TGTGCCACCAGCAGGAATGGACAGGGAAATGAAAAACTGTTTTTT. Based on the CDR3 plus reference TRBV15 and TRBJ1-4, the full variable domain is DAMVIQNPRYQVTQFGKPVTLSCSQTLNHNVMYWYQQKSSQAPKLLFHYYDKDFNNEADTPDNFQSRRPNTSFCFLDIRSPGLGDTAMYLCATSRNGQGNEKLFFGSGTQLSVL.

The chain carries TRBV7-2 and TRBJ1-1, with a possible D match to TRBD1 (5 bases). With 4 bases removed from V and 1 base from J, the gap between germline ends came to 10 bases. CDR3 size: 14 residues. Germline assignment: CDR1 SGHTA and CDR2 FQGNSA. The CDR3 spells CASSWTHQNTEAFF. The CDR3 DNA reads TGTGCCAGCAGCTGGACACATCAGAACACTGAAGCTTTCTTT.

Concerning this clone: This sample also contains other DNA sequences that code for the same CDR3. The chain carries TRBV24-1 and TRBJ2-2; no clear D gene. The CDR3 is made up of 13 amino acids. The V and J ends lost 7 bases and 2 bases respectively, with 7 bases between them. Germline CDR1 reads KGHDR; CDR2 reads SFDVKD. In DNA form, the CDR3 reads TGTGCCACCAGAGAATCAAACACCGGGGAGCTGTTTTTT. Its translation: CATRESNTGELFF.

The chain joins TRBV7-9 to TRBJ2-1; unclear D gene. The CDR3 contains 16 residues. Trimming took 5 bases from V and 0 from J, leaving 14 bases between them. CDR1 is SEHNR, CDR2 FQNEAQ, per germline (reference sequence). This chain's CDR3 is CASSRPRMNSYNEQFF. DNA of the CDR3: TGTGCCAGCAGCCGACCCCGGATGAACTCCTACAATGAGCAGTTCTTC.

This clone was counted a few times. The chain recombines TRBV3-1 (or the pseudogene TRBV3-2) with TRBJ1-2; TRBD1 is a possible D gene (6 bases). Germline CDR1 LGHDT, CDR2 YNNKEL (reference sequence). The CDR3 extends over 16 amino acids. Trimming removed 2 bases at V and 3 bases at J, with 16 bases between. The DNA of the CDR3 is TGTGCCAGCAGCCAATTGCTTTCGGGGGGCCACTATGGCTACACCTTC. Translated, it gives CASSQLLSGGHYGYTF.

This sequence joins TRBV7-2 and TRBJ1-2; no clear D gene. Germline CDR1 is SGHTA and CDR2 is FQGNSA. Trimming removed 1 base from V and 0 bases from J, with 9 bases in between. This CDR3 comprises 15 residues. This CDR3 reads CASSLGAAPNYGYTF. DNA for the CDR3: TGTGCCAGCAGCTTAGGAGCCGCTCCTAACTATGGCTACACCTTC. Variable domain in full (rest from reference TRBV7-2 and TRBJ1-2): GAGVSQSPSNKVTEKGKDVELRCDPISGHTALYWYRQSLGQGLEFLIYFQGNSAPDKSGLPSDRFSAERTGGSVSTLTIQRTQQEDSAVYLCASSLGAAPNYGYTFGSGTRLTVV.

This chain uses TRBV18 with TRBJ2-3; 13 bases are shared with TRBD2. Germline values: CDR1 KGHSH, CDR2 LQKENI. With V trimmed by 2 bases and J by 0 bases, 8 bases remained unmatched. The CDR3 contains 19 residues. This CDR3 reads CASSPGRTSGGPSTDTQYF. The CDR3 region has the DNA TGTGCCAGCTCACCAGGACGGACTAGCGGGGGACCTAGCACAGATACGCAGTATTTT.

The chain joins TRBV18 to TRBJ2-3, with 7 positions matching TRBD1. The germline gives CDR1 KGHSH, CDR2 LQKENI. The V segment lost 5 bases and the J segment 4 bases; nucleotides outside the gene matches: 6. The CDR3 spans 14 residues. In DNA form, the CDR3 reads TGTGCCAGCTCAATACGACAGGGAGCAGATACGCAGTATTTT. Translating gives CASSIRQGADTQYF. Full variable domain (remainder filled in from reference TRBV18 and TRBJ2-3): NAGVMQNPRHLVRRRGQEARLRCSPMKGHSHVYWYRQLPEEGLKFMVYLQKENIIDESGMPKERFSAEFPKEGPSILRIQQVVRGDSAAYFCASSIRQGADTQYFGPGTRLTVL.

The chain employs TRBV6-2 or TRBV6-3 and TRBJ1-1, with TRBD1 matching over 10 bases. This CDR3 spans 18 amino acids. Trimming removed 2 bases from V and 0 bases from J; junction bases left unmatched: 9. Germline-derived CDR1 and CDR2 are MNHEY and SVGEGT. In nucleotides, the CDR3 is TGTGCCAGCAGTTACGCGAGGACAGGGGGGGACATGAACACTGAAGCTTTCTTT. It codes for CASSYARTGGDMNTEAFF.

This sequence joins TRBV11-3 and TRBJ2-7; D ambiguous. This CDR3 is 14 amino acids long. V gave up 1 base and J gave up 6 bases, with 13 bases separating them. In germline, CDR1 is SGHNT, CDR2 YENEEA. The CDR3 spells CASSLGQGSGEQYF. In DNA form, the CDR3 reads TGTGCCAGCAGCTTAGGGCAAGGGTCGGGCGAGCAGTACTTC.

In this sample, this clone turned up once. The rearrangement links TRBV29-1 to TRBJ2-7; TRBD1 might be the D (7 bases). V lost 4 bases and J lost 5, with 15 bases in between. This CDR3 has 13 amino acids. Germline loops: CDR1 SQVTM, CDR2 ANQGSEA. The CDR3 nucleotides are TGCAGCGTTGTTCAGGGGGGCAGGGACGAGCAGTACTTC. Its protein product is CSVVQGGRDEQYF.

The chain combines TRBV5-8 with TRBJ2-6, with 7 bases that match TRBD1. CDR3 length: 15 residues. Germline V lookup: CDR1 SGHTS, CDR2 YDEGEE. The trim removed 6 bases at V and 0 bases at J, leaving 3 bases unmatched. The CDR3 DNA sequence: TGTGCCAGCATCAAGGGGGCCTCTGGGGCCAACGTCCTGACTTTC. Translation gives CASIKGASGANVLTF.

This chain connects TRBV5-5 to TRBJ2-7; D is undetermined. Germline V lookup: CDR1 SGHKS, CDR2 YYEKEE (reference sequence). Trimming shortened V by 0 bases and J by 2 bases, and 9 bases separated the two germline ends. This CDR3 contains 14 residues. The CDR3 region has the DNA TGTGCCAGCAGCTTGGGTCAGTACGCCTACGAGCAGTACTTC. It is translated as CASSLGQYAYEQYF.

This chain connects TRBV3-1 (or the pseudogene TRBV3-2) to TRBJ1-1; weak D call: TRBD1 (6 bases). The CDR3 runs to 15 residues. Germline CDR1 is LGHDT and CDR2 is YNNKEL (reference sequence). The V gene lost 2 bases and the J gene lost 0 bases, with 10 bases spanning the gap. CDR3 residues: CASSQTGSLNTEAFF. The CDR3 bases are TGTGCCAGCAGCCAAACAGGGAGTTTGAACACTGAAGCTTTCTTT.

This clone was recorded once. The chain recombines TRBV19 with TRBJ1-1; D is possibly TRBD1 (6 bases). Trimming removed 4 bases from V and 4 bases from J, with 13 bases in between. Germline V CDR1 and CDR2: LNHDA, SQIVND (reference sequence). The CDR3 covers 14 residues. The CDR3 reads CASSSHRAPTEAFF. The CDR3 DNA follows: TGTGCCAGTAGTAGCCACAGGGCCCCCACTGAAGCTTTCTTT.

V gene TRBV19 combines with J gene TRBJ1-2, with D tentatively TRBD1 (6 bases). The V end lost 1 base, the J end lost 4 bases, and 13 bases lay between the germline ends. This CDR3 spans 15 amino acids. Germline lookup yields CDR1 LNHDA and CDR2 SQIVND (reference sequence). As DNA, the CDR3 is TGTGCCAGTAGTATAGGATCAGGGGCTGGCTATGGCTACACCTTC. The encoded protein is CASSIGSGAGYGYTF.

The rearrangement joins TRBV2 to TRBJ1-1, with 8 bases aligning to TRBD1. V lost 6 bases, J lost 0 bases, and 9 bases stayed unmatched. CDR3 length: 16 amino acids. Germline assignment: CDR1 SNHLY and CDR2 FYNNEI. CDR3 amino acids: CASRGYRGTMNTEAFF. For the CDR3, the DNA is TGTGCCAGCAGGGGCTACAGGGGGACGATGAACACTGAAGCTTTCTTT.

The chain combines TRBV28 with TRBJ1-5, with D unclear. CDR3 length equals 15 residues. Trimming pared 5 bases from V and 0 bases from J, leaving 11 bases between. Germline values: CDR1 MDHEN, CDR2 SYDVKM. In nucleotides, the CDR3 is TGTGCCAGCAGTCGCGCCTCTAATAGCAATCAGCCCCAGCATTTT. It yields the protein CASSRASNSNQPQHF.

The chain is built from TRBV27 and TRBJ2-1; D might be TRBD1 (5 bases). The CDR3 is made up of 15 amino acids. Germline V gene lookup returns CDR1 MNHEY and CDR2 SMNVEV (reference sequence). The V end lost 3 bases, the J end lost 5 bases, and 14 bases lay between the germline ends. The CDR3 here is CASSLGQGINNEQFF. The CDR3 DNA follows: TGTGCCAGCAGTTTGGGGCAGGGAATCAACAATGAGCAGTTCTTC.

CDR3: CASSYMAGGAKTQYF. CDR3 bases: TGTGCCAGCAGTTACATGGCGGGGGGGGCAAAGACCCAGTACTTC. This chain joins TRBV6-2 or TRBV6-3 and TRBJ2-5; 9 bases align to TRBD2. V lost 2 bases to trimming and J lost 6 bases; unmatched junction nucleotides: 7. The CDR3 contains 15 residues. The V gene's germline CDR1 is MNHEY and CDR2 SVGEGT.